These T cell receptor beta chains were read from a single sample in a study of beta chain features in type 1 diabetes. The assay was immunoSEQ multiplex PCR, and TCRdb's table has in-frame clones only and misses some. The sample yields fewer than 200,000 clones, less than 15% seen once. Specimen: central memory CD4+ T cells from blood. Source of these receptors: a woman between 18 and 30 years old in good health. Both conserved end residues are part of each CDR3. A D gene is named only where the DNA matches it firmly. Some rows mark clone size as missing; the rest say once, few, many or name a class of expanded clone.

D gene	clone size	J gene	V gene	CDR3 DNA	CDR3 protein
TRBD2	few	TRBJ2-2	TRBV5-1	TGCGCCAGCAGACTGACTAGCGTTACCGGGGAGCTGTTTTTT	CASRLTSVTGELFF
-	-	TRBJ2-4	TRBV30	TGTGCCTGGATGCTAGCCCAAAACATTCAGTACTTC	CAWMLAQNIQYF
-	few	TRBJ1-2	TRBV13	TGTGCCAGCAGCCCATATGGACGGGAGATCTATGGCTACACCTTC	CASSPYGREIYGYTF
-	-	TRBJ2-7	TRBV27	TGTGCCAGCAGCCGGGCCCTCCGGGACAATAAAAGGCAGTACTTC	CASSRALRDNKRQYF
TRBD2	few	TRBJ2-1	TRBV11-2	TGTGCCAGCAGCTTAGCGGCGGGAGGGCAGAATGAGCAGTTCTTC	CASSLAAGGQNEQFF
TRBD1	-	TRBJ2-1	TRBV10-3	TGTGCCACCAGTGAGCCGGGACAGAGGATAAACAATGAGCAGTTCTTC	CATSEPGQRINNEQFF
TRBD1	few	TRBJ2-7	TRBV7-9	TGTGCCAGCAGCTTCGGGACAGGGGCCTACGAGCAGTACTTC	CASSFGTGAYEQYF
-	few	TRBJ2-1	TRBV4-3	TGCGCCAGCAGCCAGGCGCAGTTCTTC	CASSQAQFF
TRBD2	few	TRBJ2-1	TRBV5-6	TGTGCCAGCAGCTTTGTCGGGACTAGCTCTAATGAGCAGTTCTTC	CASSFVGTSSNEQFF
TRBD1	few	TRBJ2-6	TRBV7-9	TGTGCCAGCAGCCACCCGGACAGGGGTTTATCTGGGGCCAACGTCCTGACTTTC	CASSHPDRGLSGANVLTF
TRBD1	-	TRBJ1-5	TRBV5-1	TGCGCCAGCAGCCAAGGACAGGCGAGCAATCAGCCCCAGCATTTT	CASSQGQASNQPQHF
-	-	TRBJ2-2	TRBV12-2	TGTGCAAGTCGCTCCATAGAGAGGACCGGGGAGCTGTTTTTT	CASRSIERTGELFF
TRBD2	many	TRBJ2-1	TRBV14	TGTGCCAGCAGCCAAATGGGACTAGCTATCAATGAGCAGTTCTTC	CASSQMGLAINEQFF
TRBD2	few	TRBJ2-7	TRBV7-9	TGTGCCAGCAGCTTTCGCACTAGCGGATCCTACGAGCAGTACTTC	CASSFRTSGSYEQYF
TRBD1	few	TRBJ2-5	TRBV5-4	TGTGCCAGCAGCCGGGACAGGGGCGAAGAGACCCAGTACTTC	CASSRDRGEETQYF
-	-	TRBJ1-4	TRBV4-2	TGTGCCAGCAGCCAAGATCGAGGGTCTAATGAAAAACTGTTTTTT	CASSQDRGSNEKLFF
-	few	TRBJ2-5	TRBV30	TGTGCCTGCAGAAAGGGGGGGGGCGGAGAGACCCAGTACTTC	CACRKGGGGETQYF
-	-	TRBJ1-2	TRBV4-3	TGCGCCAGCAGCGCGACAGCTAACTATGGCTACACCTTC	CASSATANYGYTF
-	few	TRBJ2-6	TRBV7-2	TGTGCCAGCAGCCCACCAGGGTCTGGGGCCAACGTCCTGACTTTC	CASSPPGSGANVLTF
-	few	TRBJ2-1	TRBV5-1	TGCGCCAGCAGCAGGGGCGGTAGCTCCTACAATGAGCAGTTCTTC	CASSRGGSSYNEQFF
-	-	TRBJ1-4	TRBV5-1	TGCGCCAGCAGCTTGGACAGGGTTGGCGAAAAACTGTTTTTT	CASSLDRVGEKLFF
TRBD1	many	TRBJ2-3	TRBV23-1	TGCGCCAGCAGTCAACCCCTCGGACAGGGAGATACCGTTAGCACAGATACGCAGTATTTT	CASSQPLGQGDTVSTDTQYF
-	few	TRBJ2-5	TRBV7-9	TGTGCCAGCAGCTTATATTTTGGGGGGGCAGAGACCCAGTACTTC	CASSLYFGGAETQYF
-	few	TRBJ1-2	TRBV10-1	TGCGCCAGCAGTGAGTCGACAGCCCTGAGTGGCTACACCTTC	CASSESTALSGYTF
TRBD1	few	TRBJ1-4	TRBV9	TGTGCCAGCAGCGGACAGGGGTCGGGTGAAAAACTGTTTTTT	CASSGQGSGEKLFF
TRBD2	few	TRBJ2-2	TRBV6-5	TGTGCCAGCAAAAGTAGTAGCGGGAAAAGGGAGCTGTTTTTT	CASKSSSGKRELFF